This entry lists 14 T cell receptor beta chains sequenced from one sample in a study of T cell clonality in common variable immunodeficiency. Clones were read by immunoSEQ multiplex PCR, and TCRdb kept only the in-frame ones, dropping some. The sample holds some 30,000 clones, and no clone turns up only once. Specimen: peripheral blood mononuclear cells. The origin of the receptors is a person aged 18 to 69 in good health.

Note on this clone: The read is 3 residues too short to cover the CDR3 end, so that end is filled in from the germline J gene. The chain carries TRBV19 and TRBJ2-2; 16 bases align to TRBD2. There are 17 residues in the CDR3. V shed 11 bases and J 0 bases; nucleotides not matched to a gene: 6. CDR1 is LNHDA and CDR2 is SQIVND in the germline V gene (reference sequence). CDR3 DNA, as far as it was read: TGTGCCTTCGGGACTAGCGGGAGGGAACCGAACACCGGGGAG. Amino acids: CAFGTSGREPNTGE. In full, the CDR3 reads CAFGTSGREPNTGELFF.

This clone was seen a few times. Being one base from a much bigger clone, this may be a read error. The observed sequence ends 3 residues before the CDR3 terminus, with the missing tail filled in from the germline J gene. Other DNA sequences in the same sample also yield this CDR3. This rearrangement joins TRBV30 to TRBJ1-3, with no clear D. CDR1 GTSNPN and CDR2 SVGIG come from the germline V gene (reference sequence). CDR3 length equals 13 residues. The sequenced part of the CDR3 DNA is TGTGCCTGGGACAAAGGCTCTGGAAACACA. Protein product: CAWDKGSGNT. The CDR3 in its entirety is CAWDKGSGNTIYF.

This clone has only a few counts. The read comes to an end 3 residues before the CDR3 does, leaving the germline J gene to fill in the end. This chain connects TRBV19 to TRBJ1-2; no reliable D call. Germline assignment: CDR1 LNHDA and CDR2 SQIVND (reference sequence). The length of the CDR3 is 15 residues. Trimming left V 7 bases short and J 0 bases short, with 15 bases between. The CDR3 DNA, read in part, is TGTGCCAGTATCCCTTTGGCGGGAGCTAACTATGGC. Its protein is CASIPLAGANYG. In full, the CDR3 reads CASIPLAGANYGYTF.

About this clone: The read comes to an end 3 residues before the CDR3 does, leaving the germline J gene to fill in the end. The gene calls are TRBV11-3 and TRBJ2-7; 7 bases map to TRBD1. Unmatched junction bases numbered 6, after V lost 4 bases and J lost 6 bases. Per the germline V gene, CDR1 is SGHNT and CDR2 is YENEEA. The CDR3 covers 13 residues. The CDR3 bases that were read are TGTGCCAGCAGCTCCCAACAGGGGAGCGAG. This encodes CASSSQQGSE. The entire CDR3 protein is CASSSQQGSEQYF.

At least ten counts were recorded for this clone. The read ends 3 residues before the CDR3 terminus; that terminus is restored from the germline J gene. V usage is TRBV20-1 and J usage is TRBJ2-3; D is perhaps TRBD2 (6 bases). Germline V gene sequence: CDR1 DFQATT, CDR2 SNEGSKA (reference sequence). Trimming cost V 6 bases and J 0 bases, with 16 bases left between them. CDR3 length: 15 residues. The sequenced part of the CDR3 DNA is TGCAGTGCCCTCGGGACTGACACTAGCACAGATACG. This sequence encodes CSALGTDTSTDT. The full-length CDR3 reads as CSALGTDTSTDTQYF.

This clone is termed medium-sized. The read comes to an end 3 residues before the CDR3 does, leaving the germline J gene to fill in the end. This chain connects TRBV6-1 to TRBJ1-6, with a possible D match to TRBD1 (5 bases). The CDR3 spans 12 residues. Germline V gene data show CDR1 as MNHNS and CDR2 as SASEGT. V was cut by 2 bases and J by 12 bases, with 8 bases left in between. The CDR3 sequence is CASSERGLPLHF. The CDR3 bases that were read are TGTGCCAGCAGTGAACGGGGGTTACCC.

This clone was found many times. The read terminates 3 residues ahead of where the CDR3 ends, so the germline J gene completes it. This chain joins TRBV19 and TRBJ2-1; 14 nucleotides align to TRBD2. The V gene end was trimmed by 7 bases and the J gene end by 7 bases; junction bases not matched to a gene: 12. Germline-derived CDR1 and CDR2 are LNHDA and SQIVND (reference sequence). This CDR3 comprises 17 residues. The covered CDR3 bases are TGTGCCAGTACCCTGGGGGGACTAGCGGGAGAATGGAATGAG. Translating it yields CASTLGGLAGEWNE. The full-length CDR3 reads as CASTLGGLAGEWNEQFF.

In its sample, this clone was seen many times. The read ends 3 residues before the CDR3 terminus; that terminus is restored from the germline J gene. This rearrangement joins TRBV5-6 to TRBJ1-4; D may be TRBD1 (6 bases). The V end was cut by 4 bases, the J end by 5 bases, with 15 bases between. Germline V gene lookup returns CDR1 SGHDT and CDR2 YYEEEE. The CDR3 is 15 residues long. The sequenced CDR3 bases are TGTGCCAGCAGCGAGCAGGGGAAGGGGAATGAAAAA. It encodes CASSEQGKGNEK. The full CDR3 sequence reads CASSEQGKGNEKLFF.

This clone was seen repeatedly, ten times or more. Sequencing ends 3 residues short of the CDR3 end; the germline J gene provides the rest. This chain links TRBV5-1 with TRBJ2-3; TRBD2 might be the D (5 bases). Trimming took off 0 bases at V and 4 bases at J, with 9 bases between the two ends. The CDR3 extends over 14 amino acids. Germline-derived CDR1 and CDR2 are SGHRS and YFSETQ. Partial CDR3 DNA: TGCGCCAGCAGCTTGGGCACCGGGGCAGATACG. It translates to CASSLGTGADT. The full CDR3 protein reads CASSLGTGADTQYF.

This clone was seen ten or more times. Coverage ceases 3 residues before the CDR3 finishes, and the germline J gene fills in the end. The genes are TRBV10-3 and TRBJ2-1, with TRBD2 matching 11 bases. The germline V gene has CDR1 ENHRY and CDR2 SYGVKD. This CDR3 contains 16 residues. V lost 5 bases, J lost 5 bases, and 8 bases stayed unmatched. CDR3 protein: CAISKSIAGGDNEQFF. The CDR3 DNA, read in part, is TGTGCCATCAGTAAATCAATAGCGGGGGGGGACAATGAG.

This clone has a count of ten or more. The CDR3 end falls 3 residues outside the read, so it is completed with the germline J gene. This chain links TRBV5-1 with TRBJ2-1, with TRBD2 identical over 12 bases. The J segment lost 5 bases and the V segment lost 0 bases, leaving 12 bases of the junction unmatched. This CDR3 region has 19 residues. Germline V lookup: CDR1 SGHRS, CDR2 YFSETQ. The part of the CDR3 DNA that was read is TGCGCCAGCAGCTTGGGTTTTAGTGGACTAGCGGGACTCCACAATGAG. It codes for CASSLGFSGLAGLHNE. The full CDR3 reads CASSLGFSGLAGLHNEQFF.

Comments on this clone: The read is 3 residues too short to cover the CDR3 end, so that end is filled in from the germline J gene. The V gene is TRBV30, the J gene TRBJ2-3; D may be TRBD2 (6 bases). The CDR3 runs 14 residues. Per the germline V gene, CDR1 is GTSNPN and CDR2 is SVGIG (reference sequence). The part of the CDR3 DNA that was read is TGTGCCTGGAGTTCGGGGGTAGGACGGGAGACG. Translating it yields CAWSSGVGRET. The CDR3 reads in full as CAWSSGVGRETQYF.

This clone was found a few times. Sequencing ends 3 residues short of the CDR3 end; the germline J gene provides the rest. The rearrangement joins TRBV7-3 to TRBJ2-2, with TRBD2 identical over 10 bases. Germline V gene lookup returns CDR1 SGHTA and CDR2 FQGTGA. V gave up 5 bases and J gave up 3 bases; unmatched junction bases: 6. The CDR3 is 16 residues long. The CDR3 sequence: CASSTSLAGDTGELFF. The covered CDR3 bases are TGTGCCAGCAGCACCAGCCTAGCGGGAGACACCGGGGAG.

This clone came up many times. With the read ending 3 residues before the CDR3 end, the germline J gene is used to fill in that end. V and J are TRBV20-1 and TRBJ2-3; the D gene is possibly TRBD1 (5 bases). Germline loops: CDR1 DFQATT, CDR2 SNEGSKA (reference sequence). The CDR3 is 10 amino acids. The part of the CDR3 DNA that was read is TGCAGCCTACAGGCAGATACG. The encoded protein is CSLQADT. The whole CDR3 region reads CSLQADTQYF.